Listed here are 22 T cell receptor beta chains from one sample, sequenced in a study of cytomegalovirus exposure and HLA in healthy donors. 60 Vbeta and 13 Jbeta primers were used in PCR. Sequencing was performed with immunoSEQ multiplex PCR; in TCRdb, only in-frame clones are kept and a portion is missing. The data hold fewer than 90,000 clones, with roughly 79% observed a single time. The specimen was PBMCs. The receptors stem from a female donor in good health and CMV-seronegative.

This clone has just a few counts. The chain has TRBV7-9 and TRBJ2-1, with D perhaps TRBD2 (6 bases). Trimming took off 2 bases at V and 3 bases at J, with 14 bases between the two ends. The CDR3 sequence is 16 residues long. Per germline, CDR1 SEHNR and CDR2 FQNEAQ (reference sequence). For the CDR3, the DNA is TGTGCCAGCAGCTTATCGGTACTAGCACTCTACAATGAGCAGTTCTTC. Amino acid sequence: CASSLSVLALYNEQFF.

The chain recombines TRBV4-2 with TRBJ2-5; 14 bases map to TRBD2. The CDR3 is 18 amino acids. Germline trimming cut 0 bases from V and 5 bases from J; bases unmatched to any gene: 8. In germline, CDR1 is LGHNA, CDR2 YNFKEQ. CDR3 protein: CASSQESGTSGSWETQYF. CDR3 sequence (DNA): TGTGCCAGCAGCCAAGAATCCGGGACTAGCGGGAGCTGGGAGACCCAGTACTTC.

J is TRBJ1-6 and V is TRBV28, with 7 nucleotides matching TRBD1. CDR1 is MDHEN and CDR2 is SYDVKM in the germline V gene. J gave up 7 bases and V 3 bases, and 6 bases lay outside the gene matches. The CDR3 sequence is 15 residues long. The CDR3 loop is CASSFYRGWNSPLHF. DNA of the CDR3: TGTGCCAGCAGTTTTTACAGGGGATGGAATTCACCCCTCCACTTT.

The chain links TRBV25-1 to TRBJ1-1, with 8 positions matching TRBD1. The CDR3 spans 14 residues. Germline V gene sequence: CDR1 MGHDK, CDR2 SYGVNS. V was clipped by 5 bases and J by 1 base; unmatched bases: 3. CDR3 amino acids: CASSIGTGNTEAFF. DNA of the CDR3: TGTGCCAGCAGTATCGGGACAGGGAACACTGAAGCTTTCTTT. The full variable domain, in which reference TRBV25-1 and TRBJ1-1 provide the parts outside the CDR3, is EADIYQTPRYLVIGTGKKITLECSQTMGHDKMYWYQQDPGMELHLIHYSYGVNSTEKGDLSSESTVSRIRTEHFPLTLESARPSHTSQYLCASSIGTGNTEAFFGQGTRLTVV.

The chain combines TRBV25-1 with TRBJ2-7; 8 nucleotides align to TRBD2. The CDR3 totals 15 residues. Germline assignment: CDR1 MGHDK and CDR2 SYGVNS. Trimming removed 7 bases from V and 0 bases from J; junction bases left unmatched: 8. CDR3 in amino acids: CASTKAGATSYEQYF. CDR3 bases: TGTGCCAGCACTAAAGCGGGAGCCACCTCCTACGAGCAGTACTTC.

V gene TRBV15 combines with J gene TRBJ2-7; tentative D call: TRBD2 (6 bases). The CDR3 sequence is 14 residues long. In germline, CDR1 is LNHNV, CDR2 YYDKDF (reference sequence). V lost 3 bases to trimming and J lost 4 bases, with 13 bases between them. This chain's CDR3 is CATSRRDWSYEQYF. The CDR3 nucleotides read TGTGCCACCAGCAGGAGGGACTGGTCTTACGAGCAGTACTTC. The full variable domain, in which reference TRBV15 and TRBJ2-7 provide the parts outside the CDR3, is DAMVIQNPRYQVTQFGKPVTLSCSQTLNHNVMYWYQQKSSQAPKLLFHYYDKDFNNEADTPDNFQSRRPNTSFCFLDIRSPGLGDTAMYLCATSRRDWSYEQYFGPGTRLTVT.

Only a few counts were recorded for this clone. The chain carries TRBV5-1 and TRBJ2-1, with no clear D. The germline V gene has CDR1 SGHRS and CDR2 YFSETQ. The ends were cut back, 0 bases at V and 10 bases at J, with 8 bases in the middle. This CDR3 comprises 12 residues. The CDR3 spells CASSLGRLEQFF. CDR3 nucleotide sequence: TGCGCCAGCAGCTTGGGCAGGCTGGAGCAGTTCTTC.

CDR3 nucleotide sequence: TGTGCCACCCTCGGGCGGGATTCCTACGAGCAGTACTTC. This translates into CATLGRDSYEQYF. The chain is built from TRBV10-3 and TRBJ2-7; a possible D gene is TRBD2 (6 bases). CDR1 ENHRY and CDR2 SYGVKD come from the germline V gene. The V end lost 10 bases, the J end lost 1 base, and 14 bases lay between the germline ends. This CDR3 spans 13 amino acids.

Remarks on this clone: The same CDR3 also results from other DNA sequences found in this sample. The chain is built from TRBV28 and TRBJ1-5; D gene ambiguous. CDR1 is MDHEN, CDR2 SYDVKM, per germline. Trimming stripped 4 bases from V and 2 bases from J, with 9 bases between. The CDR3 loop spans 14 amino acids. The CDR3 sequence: CASSSGQGNQPQHF. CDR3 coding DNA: TGTGCCAGCAGTTCTGGGCAGGGCAATCAGCCCCAGCATTTT.

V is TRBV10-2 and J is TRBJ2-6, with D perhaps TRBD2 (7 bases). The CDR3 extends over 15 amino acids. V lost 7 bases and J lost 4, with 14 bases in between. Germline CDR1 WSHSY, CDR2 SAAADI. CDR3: CASIGGGGGANVLTF. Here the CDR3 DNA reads TGCGCCAGCATAGGGGGGGGAGGAGGGGCCAACGTCCTGACTTTC.

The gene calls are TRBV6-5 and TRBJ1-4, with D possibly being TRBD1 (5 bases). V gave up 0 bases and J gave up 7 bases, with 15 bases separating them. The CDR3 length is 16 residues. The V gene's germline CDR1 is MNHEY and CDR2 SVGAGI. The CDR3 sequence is CASSYSQGLLGEKLFF. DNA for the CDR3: TGTGCCAGCAGTTACTCCCAGGGTTTATTAGGTGAAAAACTGTTTTTT.

DNA of the CDR3: TGTGCCAGCAGCTCCCCAGGCGGAGGGAAGACCCAGTACTTC. It yields the protein CASSSPGGGKTQYF. This chain connects TRBV7-2 to TRBJ2-5, with D perhaps matching TRBD2 (6 bases). In germline, CDR1 is SGHTA, CDR2 FQGNSA. CDR3 size: 14 residues. Between the trimmed V and J ends, which lost 4 bases and 6 bases, there was a span of 15 bases.

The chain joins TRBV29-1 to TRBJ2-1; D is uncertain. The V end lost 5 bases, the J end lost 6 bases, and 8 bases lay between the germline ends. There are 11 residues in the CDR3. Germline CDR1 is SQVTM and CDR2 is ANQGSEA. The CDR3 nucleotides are TGCAGCGTTCGTGGGCGCAATGAGCAGTTCTTC. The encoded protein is CSVRGRNEQFF.

CDR3 sequence reads: CASSEQRVYNEQFF. CDR3 nucleotides: TGTGCCAGCAGTGAACAGCGGGTTTACAATGAGCAGTTCTTC. The chain joins TRBV2 to TRBJ2-1; possible D gene TRBD2, 6 bases. The CDR3 extends over 14 amino acids. Trimming took off 2 bases at V and 4 bases at J, with 9 bases between the two ends. CDR1 and CDR2 (germline): SNHLY, FYNNEI.

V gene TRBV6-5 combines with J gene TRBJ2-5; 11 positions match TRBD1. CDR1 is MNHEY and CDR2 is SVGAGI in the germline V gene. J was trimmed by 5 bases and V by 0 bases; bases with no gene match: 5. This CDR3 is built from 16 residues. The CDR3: CASSYSMGQGGETQYF. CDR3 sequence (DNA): TGTGCCAGCAGTTACTCGATGGGACAGGGGGGTGAGACCCAGTACTTC.

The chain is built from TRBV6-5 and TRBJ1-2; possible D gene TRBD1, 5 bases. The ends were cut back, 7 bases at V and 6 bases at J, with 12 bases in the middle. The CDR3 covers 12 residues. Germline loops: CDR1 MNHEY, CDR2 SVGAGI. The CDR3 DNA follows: TGTGCCAGCACCGCAGGGTTAAATGGCTACACCTTC. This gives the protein CASTAGLNGYTF.

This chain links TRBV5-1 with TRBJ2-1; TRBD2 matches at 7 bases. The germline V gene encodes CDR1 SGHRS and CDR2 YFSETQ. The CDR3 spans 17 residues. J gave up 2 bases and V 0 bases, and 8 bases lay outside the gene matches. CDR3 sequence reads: CASSLGARLATYNEQFF. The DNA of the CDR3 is TGCGCCAGCAGCTTGGGAGCCAGACTAGCCACCTACAATGAGCAGTTCTTC.

The CDR3 bases are TGTGCCAGCAGCCAAGAAAGGTCCGGACTGGGGGAGCAGTACTTC. The encoded protein is CASSQERSGLGEQYF. The chain uses TRBV14 and TRBJ2-7; tentative D call: TRBD2 (5 bases). Germline lookup yields CDR1 SGHDN and CDR2 FVKESK. The CDR3 spans 15 residues. V shed 0 bases and J shed 7 bases, with 16 bases lying between them. Filled out from reference TRBV14 and TRBJ2-7, the complete variable domain reads EAGVTQFPSHSVIEKGQTVTLRCDPISGHDNLYWYRRVMGKEIKFLLHFVKESKQDESGMPNNRFLAERTGGTYSTLKVQPAELEDSGVYFCASSQERSGLGEQYFGPGTRLTVT.

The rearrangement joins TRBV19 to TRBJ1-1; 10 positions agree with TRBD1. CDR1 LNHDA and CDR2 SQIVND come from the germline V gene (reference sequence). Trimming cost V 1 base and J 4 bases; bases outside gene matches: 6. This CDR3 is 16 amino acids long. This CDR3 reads CASSIGPGQGTTEAFF. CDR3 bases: TGTGCCAGTAGTATAGGCCCGGGACAGGGGACCACTGAAGCTTTCTTT.

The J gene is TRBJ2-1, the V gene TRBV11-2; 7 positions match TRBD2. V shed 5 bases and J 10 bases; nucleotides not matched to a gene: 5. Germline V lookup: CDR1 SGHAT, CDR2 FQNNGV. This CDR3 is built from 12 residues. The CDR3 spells CASSLQTSEQFF. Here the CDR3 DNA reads TGTGCCAGCAGCCTACAGACTAGCGAGCAGTTCTTC.

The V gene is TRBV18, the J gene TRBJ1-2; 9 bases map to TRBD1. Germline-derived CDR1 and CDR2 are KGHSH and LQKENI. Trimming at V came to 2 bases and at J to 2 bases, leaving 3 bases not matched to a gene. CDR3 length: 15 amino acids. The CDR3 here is CASSPGTGTNYGYTF. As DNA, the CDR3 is TGTGCCAGCTCACCAGGGACAGGGACGAACTATGGCTACACCTTC.

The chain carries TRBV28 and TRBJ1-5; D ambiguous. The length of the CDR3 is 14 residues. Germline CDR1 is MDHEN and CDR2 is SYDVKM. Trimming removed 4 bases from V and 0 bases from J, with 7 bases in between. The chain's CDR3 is CASSSSGSNQPQHF. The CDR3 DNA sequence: TGTGCCAGCAGTTCGAGCGGTAGCAATCAGCCCCAGCATTTT.